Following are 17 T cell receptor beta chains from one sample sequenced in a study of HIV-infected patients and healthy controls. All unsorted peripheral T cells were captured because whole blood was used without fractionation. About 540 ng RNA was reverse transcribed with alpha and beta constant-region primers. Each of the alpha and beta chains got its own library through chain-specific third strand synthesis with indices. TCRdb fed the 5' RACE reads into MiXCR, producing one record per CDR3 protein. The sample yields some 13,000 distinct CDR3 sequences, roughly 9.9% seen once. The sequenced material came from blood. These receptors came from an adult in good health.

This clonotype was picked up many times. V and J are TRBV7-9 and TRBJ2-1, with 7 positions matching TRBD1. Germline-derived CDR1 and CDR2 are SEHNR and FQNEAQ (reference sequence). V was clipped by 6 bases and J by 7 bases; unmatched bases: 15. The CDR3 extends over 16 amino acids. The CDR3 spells CASRENRDSRSNEQFF. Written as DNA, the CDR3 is TGTGCCAGCAGAGAAAACCGGGACAGCCGGTCTAATGAGCAGTTCTTC.

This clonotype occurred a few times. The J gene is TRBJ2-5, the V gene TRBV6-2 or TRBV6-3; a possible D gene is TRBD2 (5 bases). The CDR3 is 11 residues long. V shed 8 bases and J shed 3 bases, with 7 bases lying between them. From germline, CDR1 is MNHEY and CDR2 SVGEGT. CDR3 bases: TGTGCCAGCGGAGGAGAAGAGACCCAGTACTTC. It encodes CASGGEETQYF.

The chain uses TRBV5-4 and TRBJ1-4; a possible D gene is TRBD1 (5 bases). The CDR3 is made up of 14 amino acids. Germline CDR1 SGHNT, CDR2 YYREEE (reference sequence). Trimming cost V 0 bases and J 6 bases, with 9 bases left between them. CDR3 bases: TGTGCCAGCAGCTTGGCCCAGGGAGATGAAAAACTGTTTTTT. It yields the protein CASSLAQGDEKLFF.

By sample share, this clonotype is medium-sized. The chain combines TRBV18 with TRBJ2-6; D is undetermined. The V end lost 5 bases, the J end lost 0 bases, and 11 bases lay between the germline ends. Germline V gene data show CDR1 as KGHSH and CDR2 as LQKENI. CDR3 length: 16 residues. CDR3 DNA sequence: TGTGCCAGCTCAGGGCAGCCAGCCTCTGGGGCCAACGTCCTGACTTTC. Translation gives CASSGQPASGANVLTF.

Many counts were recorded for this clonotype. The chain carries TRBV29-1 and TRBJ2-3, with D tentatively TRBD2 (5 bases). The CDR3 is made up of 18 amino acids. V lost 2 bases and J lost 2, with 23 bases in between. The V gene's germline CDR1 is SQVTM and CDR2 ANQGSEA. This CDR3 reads CSVELTGSVPILTDTQYF. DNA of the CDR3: TGCAGCGTTGAATTGACGGGAAGCGTTCCCATCCTCACAGATACGCAGTATTTT.

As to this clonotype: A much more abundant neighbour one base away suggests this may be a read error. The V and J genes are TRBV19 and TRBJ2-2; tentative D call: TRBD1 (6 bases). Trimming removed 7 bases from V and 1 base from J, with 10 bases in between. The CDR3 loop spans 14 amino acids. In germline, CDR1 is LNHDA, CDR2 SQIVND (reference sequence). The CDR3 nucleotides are TGTGCCAGTACGAGGGGACAGAACACCGGGGAGCTGTTTTTT. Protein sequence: CASTRGQNTGELFF.

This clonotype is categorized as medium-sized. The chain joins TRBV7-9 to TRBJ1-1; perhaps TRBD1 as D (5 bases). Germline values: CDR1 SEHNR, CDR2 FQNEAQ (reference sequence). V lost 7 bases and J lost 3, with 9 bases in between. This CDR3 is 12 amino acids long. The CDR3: CASIIGDTEAFF. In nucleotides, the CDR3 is TGTGCCAGCATCATAGGGGACACTGAAGCTTTCTTT.

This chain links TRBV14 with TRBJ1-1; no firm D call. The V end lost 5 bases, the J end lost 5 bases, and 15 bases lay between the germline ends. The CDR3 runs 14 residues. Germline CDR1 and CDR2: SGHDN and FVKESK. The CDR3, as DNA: TGTGCCAGCAGCACTTTGGGTCGGAGTACTGAAGCTTTCTTT. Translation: CASSTLGRSTEAFF.

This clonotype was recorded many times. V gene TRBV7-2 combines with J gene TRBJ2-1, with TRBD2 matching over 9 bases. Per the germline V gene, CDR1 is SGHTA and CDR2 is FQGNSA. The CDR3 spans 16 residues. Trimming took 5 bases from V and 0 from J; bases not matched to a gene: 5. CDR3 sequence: CASSPEGLASYNEQFF. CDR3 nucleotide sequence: TGTGCCAGCAGCCCCGAGGGACTAGCCTCCTACAATGAGCAGTTCTTC.

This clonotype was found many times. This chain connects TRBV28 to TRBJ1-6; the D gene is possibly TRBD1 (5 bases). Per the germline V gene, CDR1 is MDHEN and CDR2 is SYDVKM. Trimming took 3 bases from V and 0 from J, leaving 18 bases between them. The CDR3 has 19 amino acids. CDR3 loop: CASSLGRGYRSSYNSPLHF. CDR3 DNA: TGTGCCAGCAGTTTGGGAAGGGGCTACAGGAGCTCCTATAATTCACCCCTCCACTTT.

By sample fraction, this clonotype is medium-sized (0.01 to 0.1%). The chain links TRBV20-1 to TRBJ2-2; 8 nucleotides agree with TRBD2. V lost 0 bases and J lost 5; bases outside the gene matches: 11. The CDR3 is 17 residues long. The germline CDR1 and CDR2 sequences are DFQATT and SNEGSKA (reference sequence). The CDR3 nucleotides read TGCAGTGCTAGAGATGTATACGCGGGGGGAGAGACCGGGGAGCTGTTTTTT. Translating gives CSARDVYAGGETGELFF.

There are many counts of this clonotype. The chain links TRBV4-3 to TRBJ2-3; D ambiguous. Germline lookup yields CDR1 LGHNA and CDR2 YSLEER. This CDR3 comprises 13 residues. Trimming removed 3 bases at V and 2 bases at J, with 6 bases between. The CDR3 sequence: CASSQEFTDTQYF. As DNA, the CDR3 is TGCGCCAGCAGCCAGGAATTCACAGATACGCAGTATTTT.

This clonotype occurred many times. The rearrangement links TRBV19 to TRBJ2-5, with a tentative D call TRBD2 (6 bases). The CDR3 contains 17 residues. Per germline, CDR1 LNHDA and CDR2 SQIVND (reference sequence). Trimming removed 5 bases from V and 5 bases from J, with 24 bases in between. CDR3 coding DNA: TGTGCCAGTAGTCCTCTCACGTCGGGAGCCGTAGGGGAGACCCAGTACTTC. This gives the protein CASSPLTSGAVGETQYF. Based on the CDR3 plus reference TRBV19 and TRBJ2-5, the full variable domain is DGGITQSPKYLFRKEGQNVTLSCEQNLNHDAMYWYRQDPGQGLRLIYYSQIVNDFQKGDIAEGYSVSREKKESFPLTVTSAQKNPTAFYLCASSPLTSGAVGETQYFGPGTRLLVL.

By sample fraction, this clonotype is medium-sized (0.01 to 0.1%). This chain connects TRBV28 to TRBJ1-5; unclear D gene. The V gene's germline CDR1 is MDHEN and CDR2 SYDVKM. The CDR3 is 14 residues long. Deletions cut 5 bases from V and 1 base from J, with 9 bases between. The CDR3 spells CASSPPPSNQPQHF. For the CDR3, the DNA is TGTGCCAGCAGTCCCCCCCCCAGCAATCAGCCCCAGCATTTT.

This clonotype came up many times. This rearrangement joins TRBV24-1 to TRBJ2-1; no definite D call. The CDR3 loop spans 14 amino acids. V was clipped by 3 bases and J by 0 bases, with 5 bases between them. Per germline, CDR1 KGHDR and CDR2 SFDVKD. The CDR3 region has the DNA TGTGCCACCAGTGATCAGGACTCCTACAATGAGCAGTTCTTC. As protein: CATSDQDSYNEQFF.

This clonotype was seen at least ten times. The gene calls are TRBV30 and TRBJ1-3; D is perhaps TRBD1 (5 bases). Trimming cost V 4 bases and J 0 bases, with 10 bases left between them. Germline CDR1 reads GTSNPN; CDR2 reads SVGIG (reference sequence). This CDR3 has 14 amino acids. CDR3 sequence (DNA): TGTGCCTGGAAGGAGACAGCCTCTGGAAACACCATATATTTT. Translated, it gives CAWKETASGNTIYF.

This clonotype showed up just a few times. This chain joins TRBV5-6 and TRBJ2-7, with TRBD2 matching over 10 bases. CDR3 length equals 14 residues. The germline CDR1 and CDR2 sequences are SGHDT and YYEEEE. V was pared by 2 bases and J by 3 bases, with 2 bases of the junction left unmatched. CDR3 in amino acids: CASSFWTSGYEQYF. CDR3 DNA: TGTGCCAGCAGCTTTTGGACTAGCGGCTACGAGCAGTACTTC.